The TCR beta chain under discussion was sequenced for a study of human T cells and chemical hapten exposure. Study-wide background: Per-sample TCR yield variation was attributed mainly to small pooled library volume differences.

Between the trimmed V and J ends, which lost 3 bases and 2 bases, there was a span of 14 bases. This CDR3 comprises 16 residues. The germline CDR1 and CDR2 sequences are MGHRA and YSYEKL. It was the library that attached unique molecular identifiers to individual cDNA molecules. TCRdb re-called the RACE reads with MiXCR, one entry per CDR3 protein. The sample yields some 90,000 distinct CDR3 sequences, approximately 11% seen once. Overall study findings and caveats: High-frequency TCRs, those above 1 in 1000, stayed the same after DPC sensitization.

Time point defined: patch test 3, about 24 weeks after DPC sensitization. As for treatment: therapeutic diphenylcyclopropenone sensitization with weekly scalp DPC. Turning to this clonotype: Its specificity is unknown.

This specimen consisted of whole blood, obtained in connection with sensitization to the hapten diphenylcyclopropenone (DPC). The chain carries TRBV4-1 and TRBJ1-3; TRBD1 is a possible D gene (5 bases). The source is a woman aged 25 to 39 with alopecia areata. Some clones in this sample may be carry-over from other donors' samples. The CDR3 protein is CASSQILGAAGNTIYF. The DNA for the CDR3 is TGCGCCAGCAGCCAGATCTTAGGGGCAGCTGGAAACACCATATATTTT.